The 15 T cell receptor beta chains given below trace back to one sample, sequenced in a study of immune cell composition in non-small cell lung cancer. Normal lung sampling was at least 3 cm from the tumour, as distant as possible. Produced via immunoSEQ multiplex PCR; TCRdb's table is partial and in-frame only. This sample has approximately 5,000 clones, with approximately 71% found just once. Sequenced input: non-adjacent lung tissue. Every receptor here comes from a human donor with non-small cell lung cancer.

This clone is a singleton in its sample. The chain links TRBV9 to TRBJ2-2, with D perhaps TRBD1 or TRBD2 (5 bases each). The germline V and J ends were trimmed by 3 bases and 1 base, with 10 bases remaining between them. The germline V gene encodes CDR1 SGDLS and CDR2 YYNGEE. This CDR3 region has 15 residues. DNA of the CDR3: TGTGCCAGCAGCGCAGGGACGTGGAACACCGGGGAGCTGTTTTTT. Translation gives CASSAGTWNTGELFF.

The chain links TRBV5-1 to TRBJ1-1, with 7 positions matching TRBD1. Germline V gene lookup returns CDR1 SGHRS and CDR2 YFSETQ. Trimming cost V 1 base and J 0 bases; bases outside gene matches: 6. The CDR3 consists of 16 residues. The DNA for the CDR3 is TGCGCCAGCAGCTTGTGGGGGACAGCGATGAACACTGAAGCTTTCTTT. Its protein product is CASSLWGTAMNTEAFF.

This clone was detected only a few times. The J gene is TRBJ2-3, the V gene TRBV28, with TRBD1 matching 7 bases. This CDR3 region has 16 residues. Germline V gene lookup returns CDR1 MDHEN and CDR2 SYDVKM. J gave up 1 base and V 7 bases, and 11 bases lay outside the gene matches. The CDR3 DNA is TGTGCCAGCACCTCAGAAGGGGGCCAGGGCACAGATACGCAGTATTTT. Translating gives CASTSEGGQGTDTQYF.

This clone appeared a single time. J is TRBJ2-1 and V is TRBV19; the D is unclear. CDR1 and CDR2 (germline): LNHDA, SQIVND (reference sequence). The V end was cut by 1 base, the J end by 7 bases, with 11 bases between. The CDR3 length is 14 residues. This CDR3 is CASSIGVGLNEQFF. CDR3 bases: TGTGCCAGTAGTATAGGGGTAGGCTTGAATGAGCAGTTCTTC. Full variable domain (rest looked up from reference TRBV19 and TRBJ2-1): DGGITQSPKYLFRKEGQNVTLSCEQNLNHDAMYWYRQDPGQGLRLIYYSQIVNDFQKGDIAEGYSVSREKKESFPLTVTSAQKNPTAFYLCASSIGVGLNEQFFGPGTRLTVL.

V is TRBV5-1 and J is TRBJ2-7; 9 bases are shared with TRBD1. Per germline, CDR1 SGHRS and CDR2 YFSETQ. The ends lost 0 bases at V and 5 bases at J; junction bases unmatched: 6. This CDR3 is 15 amino acids long. Here the CDR3 DNA reads TGCGCCAGCAGCTTGGGGGACAGGGCTGTCAACGAGCAGTACTTC. Its protein is CASSLGDRAVNEQYF.

In this sample, this clone turned up a few times. The V and J genes are TRBV5-5 and TRBJ1-1, with a weak D call TRBD1 (5 bases). The CDR3 runs 14 residues. Trimming took off 0 bases at V and 1 base at J, with 7 bases between the two ends. CDR1 is SGHKS, CDR2 YYEKEE, per germline (reference sequence). The CDR3 DNA reads TGTGCCAGCAGCTTGGGGGGCCAGAACACTGAAGCTTTCTTT. This codes for CASSLGGQNTEAFF. The whole variable domain, filled in from reference TRBV5-5 and TRBJ1-1, reads DAGVTQSPTHLIKTRGQQVTLRCSPISGHKSVSWYQQVLGQGPQFIFQYYEKEERGRGNFPDRFSARQFPNYSSELNVNALLLGDSALYLCASSLGGQNTEAFFGQGTRLTVV.

This clone was counted a few times. This rearrangement joins TRBV6-1 to TRBJ1-6; 7 bases agree with TRBD1. The V gene end was trimmed by 4 bases and the J gene end by 5 bases; junction bases not matched to a gene: 11. This CDR3 has 17 residues. Germline V lookup: CDR1 MNHNS, CDR2 SASEGT. The CDR3 reads CASSVTGLSSNNSPLHF. The CDR3 DNA is TGTGCCAGCAGTGTGACAGGGCTCTCTAGCAATAATTCACCCCTCCACTTT.

The chain is built from TRBV2 and TRBJ2-1, with TRBD1 identical over 7 bases. Per germline, CDR1 SNHLY and CDR2 FYNNEI. V shed 6 bases and J 2 bases; nucleotides not matched to a gene: 4. This CDR3 has 14 residues. CDR3: CASSNRGTYNEQFF. The CDR3 region has the DNA TGTGCCAGCAGCAACAGGGGTACCTACAATGAGCAGTTCTTC.

This clone was observed a handful of times. This chain connects TRBV25-1 to TRBJ2-7, with TRBD1 matching 11 bases. V lost 5 bases and J lost 2; bases outside the gene matches: 2. In germline, CDR1 is MGHDK, CDR2 SYGVNS. The CDR3 has 14 residues. DNA of the CDR3: TGTGCCAGCAGTCGGGGACAGGGGGCCTACGAGCAGTACTTC. Amino acids: CASSRGQGAYEQYF.

The CDR3 DNA reads as TGTGCCAGCAGCCCCGGACAGACGAACACTGAAGCTTTCTTT. Translated, it gives CASSPGQTNTEAFF. The V gene is TRBV28, the J gene TRBJ1-1; tentative D call: TRBD1 (6 bases). CDR1 is MDHEN and CDR2 is SYDVKM in the germline V gene. V was cut by 6 bases and J by 1 base, with 12 bases left in between. The CDR3 is 14 residues long. Full variable domain (outside the CDR3, taken from reference TRBV28 and TRBJ1-1): DVKVTQSSRYLVKRTGEKVFLECVQDMDHENMFWYRQDPGLGLRLIYFSYDVKMKEKGDIPEGYSVSREKKERFSLILESASTNQTSMYLCASSPGQTNTEAFFGQGTRLTVV.

This clone has just a few counts. V is TRBV5-1 and J is TRBJ1-2; D may be TRBD1 (5 bases). The CDR3 loop spans 15 amino acids. V was shortened by 0 bases and J by 0 bases, with 9 bases between the two germline ends. Germline-derived CDR1 and CDR2 are SGHRS and YFSETQ. CDR3 protein: CASSLAGRANYGYTF. The CDR3 coding sequence is TGCGCCAGCAGCTTGGCAGGGAGAGCTAACTATGGCTACACCTTC.

J is TRBJ2-3 and V is TRBV7-2, with D possibly matching TRBD2 (6 bases). Trimming removed 2 bases at V and 0 bases at J, with 12 bases between. This CDR3 is 16 amino acids long. The V gene's germline CDR1 is SGHTA and CDR2 FQGNSA. CDR3 sequence reads: CASSLWTTGSTDTQYF. DNA for the CDR3: TGTGCCAGCAGCTTATGGACTACCGGTAGCACAGATACGCAGTATTTT.

The chain is built from TRBV6-5 and TRBJ1-6; TRBD1 might be the D (6 bases). The CDR3 totals 15 residues. Per the germline V gene, CDR1 is MNHEY and CDR2 is SVGAGI. Trimming took off 7 bases at V and 7 bases at J, with 17 bases between the two ends. The CDR3 spells CASTQRTAFNSPLHF. The CDR3 DNA sequence: TGTGCCAGCACTCAACGGACAGCATTCAATTCACCCCTCCACTTT.

The rearrangement joins TRBV29-1 to TRBJ1-4; 8 bases align to TRBD1. Looked up from germline, CDR1 is SQVTM and CDR2 is ANQGSEA. V shed 6 bases and J 4 bases; nucleotides not matched to a gene: 7. The CDR3 has 14 amino acids. Here the CDR3 reads CSVAQGAGNEKLFF. The CDR3 coding sequence is TGCAGCGTAGCCCAGGGGGCGGGTAATGAAAAACTGTTTTTT.

The chain carries TRBV5-5 and TRBJ1-1; the D gene is possibly TRBD1 (6 bases). The length of the CDR3 is 14 residues. In germline, CDR1 is SGHKS, CDR2 YYEKEE (reference sequence). Deletions cut 0 bases from V and 10 bases from J, with 16 bases between. The CDR3 protein is CASSLVGASRGAFF. For the CDR3, the DNA is TGTGCCAGCAGCTTGGTTGGGGCCTCCAGGGGAGCTTTCTTT.